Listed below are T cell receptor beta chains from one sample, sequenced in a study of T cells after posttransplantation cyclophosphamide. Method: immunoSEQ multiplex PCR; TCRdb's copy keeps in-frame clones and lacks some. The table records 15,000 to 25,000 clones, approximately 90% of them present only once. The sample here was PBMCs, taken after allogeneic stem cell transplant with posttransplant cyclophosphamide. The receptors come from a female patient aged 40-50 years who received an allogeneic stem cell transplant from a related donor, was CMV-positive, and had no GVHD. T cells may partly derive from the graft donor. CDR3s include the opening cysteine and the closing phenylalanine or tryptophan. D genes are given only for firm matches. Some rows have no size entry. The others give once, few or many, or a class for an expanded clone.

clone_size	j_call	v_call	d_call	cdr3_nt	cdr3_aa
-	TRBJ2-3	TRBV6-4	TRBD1	TGTGCCAGCAGTGTTTCCCTCCAGGGGGCGCTTTATTTT	CASSVSLQGALYF
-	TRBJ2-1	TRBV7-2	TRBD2	TGTGCCGGCAGCACTAGCGGGGGGAATTACAATGAGCAGTTCTTC	CAGSTSGGNYNEQFF
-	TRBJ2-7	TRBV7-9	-	TGTGCCAGCAGCATCCCCGACAGGAGTCCCTACGAGCAGTACTTC	CASSIPDRSPYEQYF
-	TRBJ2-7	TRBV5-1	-	TGCGCCAGCAGCCTACCGGGACACCCGCCCTACGAGCAGTACTTC	CASSLPGHPPYEQYF
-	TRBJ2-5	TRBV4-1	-	TGCGCCAGCAGCAACAGGGAGACCCAGTACTTC	CASSNRETQYF
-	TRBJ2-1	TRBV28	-	TGTGCCAGCAGTTTATTTACAGCAAGCTCCTACAATGAGCAGTTCTTC	CASSLFTASSYNEQFF
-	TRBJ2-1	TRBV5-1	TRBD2	TGCGCCAGCAGCGGGTCTAGCGGGAGGGCCTACAATGAGCAGTTCTTC	CASSGSSGRAYNEQFF
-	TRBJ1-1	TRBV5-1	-	TGCGCCAGCAGCTGGGAGAGTCGCACTGAAGCTTTCTTT	CASSWESRTEAFF
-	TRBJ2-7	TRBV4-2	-	TGTGCCAGCAGCCAAGAACATGGGACAACATACGAGCAGTACTTC	CASSQEHGTTYEQYF
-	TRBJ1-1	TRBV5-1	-	TGCGCCAGCAGCACGGCGGCCCCGAGGGCTGAAGCTTTCTTT	CASSTAAPRAEAFF
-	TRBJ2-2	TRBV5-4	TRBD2	TGTGCCAGCAGTTATGGACTAGCGGCGAACACCGGGGAGCTGTTTTTT	CASSYGLAANTGELFF
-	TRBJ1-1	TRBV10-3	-	TGTGCCATCAGCAAGGACACGGCGAACACTGAAGCTTTCTTT	CAISKDTANTEAFF
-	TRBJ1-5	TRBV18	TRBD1	TGTGCCAGCTCACCCTACCGAACCGGACAGGTTAGCAATCAGCCCCAGCATTTT	CASSPYRTGQVSNQPQHF
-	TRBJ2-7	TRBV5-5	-	TGTGCCAGCAGGCAGGGGACGCACGAGCAGTACTTC	CASRQGTHEQYF
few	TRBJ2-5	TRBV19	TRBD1	TGTGCCAGTAGTATTTCCCGGGGACAGGGACAAGAGACCCAGTACTTC	CASSISRGQGQETQYF
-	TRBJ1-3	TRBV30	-	TGTGCCTGGACTATGGACAAGTCTGGAAACACCATATATTTT	CAWTMDKSGNTIYF
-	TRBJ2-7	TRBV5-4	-	TGTGCCAGCAGTTCCCCGGACCCCCGGGGCGAGCAGTACTTC	CASSSPDPRGEQYF
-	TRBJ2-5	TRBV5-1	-	TGCGCCAGCAGCTCTCGGACAGCTCAAGAGACCCAGTACTTC	CASSSRTAQETQYF
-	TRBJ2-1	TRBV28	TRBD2	TGTGCCAGCAGCTCACGACTAGCGTCTGGGCAGTTCTTC	CASSSRLASGQFF
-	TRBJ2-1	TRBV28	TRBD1	TGTGCCAGCAGTTCGCCCCCAGGCAGGGGGCGGCAGTTCTTC	CASSSPPGRGRQFF
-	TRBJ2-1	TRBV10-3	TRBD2	TGTGCCATCAGTGGCCAAGCGGGGGGTCAAATGGGGCAGTTCTTC	CAISGQAGGQMGQFF
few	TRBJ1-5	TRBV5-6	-	TGTGCCAGCAGCTCCTGGCATGGCAATCAGCCCCAGCATTTT	CASSSWHGNQPQHF
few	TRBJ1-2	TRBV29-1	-	TGCAGCGTTGGTTACTCTGGCTACACCTTC	CSVGYSGYTF
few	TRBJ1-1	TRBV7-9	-	TGTGCCAGCAGCTCCAGGGGTACTGAAGCTTTCTTT	CASSSRGTEAFF
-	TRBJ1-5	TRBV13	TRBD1	TGTGCCAGCAGCTTACCGACAGGGGGATTGAATCAGCCCCAGCATTTT	CASSLPTGGLNQPQHF
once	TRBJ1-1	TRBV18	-	TGTGCCAGCTCACCCGGACACCCCATGAACACTGAAGCTTTCTTT	CASSPGHPMNTEAFF
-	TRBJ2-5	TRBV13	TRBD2	TGTGCCAGCAGCCGACTAGCGGGGGTGGTTTTGTCCCAGTACTTC	CASSRLAGVVLSQYF
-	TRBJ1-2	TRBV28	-	TGTGCCAGCAGTTCCCCAGGCTACTATGGCTACACCTTC	CASSSPGYYGYTF
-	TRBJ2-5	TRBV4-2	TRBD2	TGTGCCAGCAGCCACATCTGGGGACTAGCAAAGGAGACCCAGTACTTC	CASSHIWGLAKETQYF
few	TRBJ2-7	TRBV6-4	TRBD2	TGTGCCAGCAGTGAACCGGGACTAGCGAGCACCTACGAGCAGTACTTC	CASSEPGLASTYEQYF
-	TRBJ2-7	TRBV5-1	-	TGCGCCAGCAGCTTGTCGACAGCAACCTACGAGCAGTACTTC	CASSLSTATYEQYF
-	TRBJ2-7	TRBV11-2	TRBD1	TGTGCCAGCAGCTTTCCTCGGACAGGAGCCTACGAGCAGTACTTC	CASSFPRTGAYEQYF
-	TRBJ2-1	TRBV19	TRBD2	TGTGCCAGTAGTTTCAGACTAGCGGGAGGGAGTTACAATGAGCAGTTCTTC	CASSFRLAGGSYNEQFF
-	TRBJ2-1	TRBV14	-	TGTGCCAGCAGCCAAGGCGGGGTCTCCTACAATGAGCAGTTCTTC	CASSQGGVSYNEQFF
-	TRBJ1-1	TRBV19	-	TGTGCCAGTATCACGACAGCGATGAACACTGAAGCTTTCTTT	CASITTAMNTEAFF
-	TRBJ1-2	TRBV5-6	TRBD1	TGTGCCAGCAGCTGGAGTGGGGGACAGGCCAGATATGGCTACACCTTC	CASSWSGGQARYGYTF
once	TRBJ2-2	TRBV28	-	TGTGCCAGCAGTTTTGGGGACATCCGGACCGGGGAGCTGTTTTTT	CASSFGDIRTGELFF
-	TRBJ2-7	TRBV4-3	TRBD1	TGCGCCAGCAGCCAAGCGCAGACAGGGGGCTATGCCTACGAGCAGTACTTC	CASSQAQTGGYAYEQYF
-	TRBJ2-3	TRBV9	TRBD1	TGTGCCAGCAGCGTAGAGGGACAGGGGACCGATACGCAGTATTTT	CASSVEGQGTDTQYF
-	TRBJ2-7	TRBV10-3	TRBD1	TGTGCCATCAGTGAAAGTCAGGGGGCCTACGAGCAGTACTTC	CAISESQGAYEQYF
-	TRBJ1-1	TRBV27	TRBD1	TGTGCCAGCAGTCCCCCGGACAGGGAGTGGAGCACTGAAGCTTTCTTT	CASSPPDREWSTEAFF
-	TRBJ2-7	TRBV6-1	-	TGTGCCAGCACCAGATTAGGGACTGAATACGAGCAGTACTTC	CASTRLGTEYEQYF
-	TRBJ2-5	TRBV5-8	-	TGTGCCAGCAGCTTGATCGGGAGTGAGTTCCAAGAGACCCAGTACTTC	CASSLIGSEFQETQYF
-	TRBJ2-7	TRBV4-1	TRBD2	TGCGCCAGCAGCCAAGATTACGCGGCTAGCGGGAACGAGCAGTACTTC	CASSQDYAASGNEQYF
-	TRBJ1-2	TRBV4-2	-	TGTGCCAGCAGCCCACCGGCCCCAGGGAATGGCTACACCTTC	CASSPPAPGNGYTF
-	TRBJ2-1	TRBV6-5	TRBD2	TGTGCCAGCAGTTACGGGGTTAGCGGGAGACTCAATGAGCAGTTCTTC	CASSYGVSGRLNEQFF
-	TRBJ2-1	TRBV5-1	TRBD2	TGCGCCAGCCAGGGGCTAGCGGGAGCAAACAATGAGCAGTTCTTC	CASQGLAGANNEQFF
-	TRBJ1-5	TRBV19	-	TGTGCCAGTAGTATAGGCAGGGGATTGGCTCAGCCCCAGCATTTT	CASSIGRGLAQPQHF
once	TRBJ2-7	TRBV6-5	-	TGTGCCAGCACCGGACTATCCTACGAGCAGTACTTC	CASTGLSYEQYF
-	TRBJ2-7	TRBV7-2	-	TGTGCCAGCAGCTCCCGGACATCCTACGAGCAGTACTTC	CASSSRTSYEQYF
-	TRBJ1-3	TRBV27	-	TGTGCCAGCAGTTCCCTCAGGGGCAACACCATATATTTT	CASSSLRGNTIYF
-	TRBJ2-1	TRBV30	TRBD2	TGTGCCTGGAGTGGGACTAGCGGGATGCGGTACAATGAGCAGTTCTTC	CAWSGTSGMRYNEQFF
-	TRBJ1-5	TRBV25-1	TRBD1	TGTGCCAGCAGTCTAACGGGACAGAATCAGCCCCAGCATTTT	CASSLTGQNQPQHF
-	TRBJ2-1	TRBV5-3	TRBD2	TGTGCCAGAAGGCGCGGGTCGCGGCGGGAGTCCTACAATGAGCAGTTCTTC	CARRRGSRRESYNEQFF
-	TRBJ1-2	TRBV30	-	TGTGCCTGGCCATTAAAGCTTCGGCGACTAGCTAACTATGGCTACACCTTC	CAWPLKLRRLANYGYTF
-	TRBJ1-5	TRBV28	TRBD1	TGTGCCAGCAGTTCGGGACAGGGGATCAGTAGCAATCAGCCCCAGCATTTT	CASSSGQGISSNQPQHF
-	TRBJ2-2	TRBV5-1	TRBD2	TGCGCCAGTAGAGGACTAGCGGGAGGCGCGAACACCGGGGAGCTGTTTTTT	CASRGLAGGANTGELFF
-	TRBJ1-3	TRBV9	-	TGTGCCAGCAGCCCCCCGGGTCTCTCTGGAAACACCATATATTTT	CASSPPGLSGNTIYF
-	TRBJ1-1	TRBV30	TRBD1	TGTGCCTGGAGTGTGGGGACAGATGAAGCTTTCTTT	CAWSVGTDEAFF